This T cell receptor (beta chain) appears in the sequencing data of a study of response to subunit inactivated influenza vaccine. General study results and limits: Authors proposed each seasonal influenza vaccination draws in few new T cells.

As to this clonotype: Its antigen is not identified.

From the RT-PCR reads, TCRdb called clonotypes with MiXCR, one entry per CDR3 protein. The profile shows over 750,000 distinct CDR3 sequences, around 20% of them singletons. Per the germline V gene, CDR1 is DFQATT and CDR2 is SNEGSKA (reference sequence). CDR3 length: 16 amino acids. The V and J ends lost 3 bases and 0 bases, in that order; junction bases with no gene match: 9. The rearrangement uses TRBV20-1 and TRBJ1-1, with 8 nucleotides matching TRBD1. The sequencing used PBMCs from blood, collected less than 6 days after vaccination. This sequence was found in a man aged 50 to 60 who received an inactivated influenza vaccine. The CDR3: CSASGAGGFVNTEAFF. The CDR3 region has the DNA TGCAGTGCTAGCGGGGCAGGGGGCTTCGTGAACACTGAAGCTTTCTTT.